This entry lists 22 T cell receptor beta chains sequenced from one sample in a study of blood T cell repertoires in COVID-19 (dated by TCRdb to between 2020 and 2021). The library was obtained by the immunoSEQ multiplex PCR assay. Sourced from immuneACCESS, this table was stored by TCRdb with only in-frame sequences that have V and J called. A share of the clones is absent; for the studies checked, an unresolved V gene accounts for under half, and the remainder has no known explanation. This sample holds approximately 210,000 clones; around 88% were observed only once. Approximately 1.5% of the sample belongs to the ten largest clones. The sample consisted of peripheral blood. These receptors all come from a man aged 18-30 years with active or convalescent COVID-19.

The chain is built from TRBV30 and TRBJ1-1; D remains unclear. V lost 1 base to trimming and J lost 7 bases, with 13 bases between them. CDR1 is GTSNPN, CDR2 SVGIG, per germline (reference sequence). The length of the CDR3 is 13 residues. CDR3 sequence: CAWSETLKDEAFF. In nucleotides, the CDR3 is TGTGCCTGGAGTGAGACACTCAAAGATGAAGCTTTCTTT.

The chain uses TRBV18 and TRBJ1-3, with D possibly matching TRBD1 (5 bases). This CDR3 is built from 18 residues. Germline V gene lookup returns CDR1 KGHSH and CDR2 LQKENI. Trimming left V 2 bases short and J 0 bases short, with 17 bases between. The CDR3, as DNA: TGTGCCAGCTCACCAGGCGGGGCAGAAACCCTCTCTGGAAACACCATATATTTT. It translates to CASSPGGAETLSGNTIYF.

The J gene is TRBJ2-7, the V gene TRBV28, with 10 bases matching TRBD2. This CDR3 region has 14 residues. The junction had 8 bases not matched to a gene; V was cut back by 6 bases and J by 6 bases. CDR1 and CDR2 (germline): MDHEN, SYDVKM. CDR3 coding DNA: TGTGCCAGCAGCTCCAGCGGGAGGGCCTCCGAGCAGTACTTC. This codes for CASSSSGRASEQYF.

The CDR3 loop reads CASSTGQAGEQYF. The CDR3 DNA follows: TGTGCCAGTAGTACCGGACAAGCTGGCGAGCAGTACTTC. The V gene is TRBV19, the J gene TRBJ2-7, with a weak D call TRBD1 (5 bases). The CDR3 has 13 amino acids. Germline CDR1 and CDR2: LNHDA and SQIVND (reference sequence). Trimming stripped 4 bases from V and 6 bases from J, with 13 bases between.

This chain links TRBV27 with TRBJ2-1; perhaps TRBD1 as D (5 bases). Germline CDR1 MNHEY, CDR2 SMNVEV (reference sequence). The CDR3 consists of 15 residues. The ends were cut back, 3 bases at V and 0 bases at J, with 9 bases in the middle. Here the CDR3 reads CASSFPQGSYNEQFF. As DNA, the CDR3 is TGTGCCAGCAGTTTTCCGCAGGGCTCCTACAATGAGCAGTTCTTC.

The chain recombines TRBV27 with TRBJ2-1, with 12 bases fitting TRBD1. CDR1 and CDR2 (germline): MNHEY, SMNVEV (reference sequence). Germline trimming cut 5 bases from V and 2 bases from J; bases unmatched to any gene: 4. The CDR3 loop spans 16 amino acids. The CDR3 region has the DNA TGTGCCAGCAGTCTCGGGACAGGGGGCGCCTACAATGAGCAGTTCTTC. This sequence encodes CASSLGTGGAYNEQFF.

The CDR3 here is CASSAGTSESSYNEQFF. The CDR3 coding sequence is TGTGCCAGCAGCGCCGGGACTAGCGAAAGCTCCTACAATGAGCAGTTCTTC. The rearrangement links TRBV11-2 to TRBJ2-1; the match to TRBD2 covers 10 bases. Germline trimming cut 5 bases from V and 0 bases from J; bases unmatched to any gene: 7. Germline CDR1 reads SGHAT; CDR2 reads FQNNGV. This CDR3 has 17 amino acids.

The chain recombines TRBV5-4 with TRBJ2-7; 8 bases are shared with TRBD2. CDR3 length equals 17 residues. Trimming removed 8 bases from V and 4 bases from J; junction bases left unmatched: 20. Germline V lookup: CDR1 SGHNT, CDR2 YYREEE (reference sequence). CDR3 residues: CASQPSEYSGVGYEQYF. CDR3 in DNA: TGTGCCAGTCAGCCCTCGGAGTATAGCGGGGTAGGGTACGAGCAGTACTTC.

The chain uses TRBV9 and TRBJ1-4; 9 positions match TRBD1. The CDR3 has 15 amino acids. J was trimmed by 6 bases and V by 0 bases; bases with no gene match: 3. Germline V gene sequence: CDR1 SGDLS, CDR2 YYNGEE. The DNA for the CDR3 is TGTGCCAGCAGCGTAGGGGGGACAGGGTATGAAAAACTGTTTTTT. Translated: CASSVGGTGYEKLFF.

This rearrangement joins TRBV10-3 to TRBJ2-3; a weak D match, TRBD1 (5 bases). The CDR3 consists of 14 residues. The germline V gene encodes CDR1 ENHRY and CDR2 SYGVKD. Between the trimmed V and J ends, which lost 4 bases and 2 bases, there was a span of 10 bases. DNA for the CDR3: TGTGCCATCAGTGGCCTGGACAACACAGATACGCAGTATTTT. Translation gives CAISGLDNTDTQYF.

This chain links TRBV27 with TRBJ1-5, with 9 bases matching TRBD1. V lost 6 bases to trimming and J lost 6 bases; unmatched junction nucleotides: 9. Per the germline V gene, CDR1 is MNHEY and CDR2 is SMNVEV (reference sequence). This CDR3 has 15 residues. Written as DNA, the CDR3 is TGTGCCAGCAGCTTGGCGGGACAGGGAGGTCAGCCCCAGCATTTT. The encoded protein is CASSLAGQGGQPQHF.

This clone appeared a single time. The CDR3, as DNA: TGTGCCAGTAGTATAGGGCCAGGGGGCCAGGGAGATACGCAGTATTTT. Translated: CASSIGPGGQGDTQYF. This sequence joins TRBV19 and TRBJ2-3; 8 bases agree with TRBD1. Germline V gene lookup returns CDR1 LNHDA and CDR2 SQIVND (reference sequence). The V and J ends lost 1 base and 5 bases, in that order; junction bases with no gene match: 8. The CDR3 is 16 amino acids.

The rearrangement links TRBV7-2 to TRBJ2-5, with unresolved D. This CDR3 has 13 residues. From germline, CDR1 is SGHTA and CDR2 FQGNSA. V lost 3 bases to trimming and J lost 1 base, with 6 bases between them. Written as DNA, the CDR3 is TGTGCCAGCAGCTTTCAGGTCCAAGAGACCCAGTACTTC. This gives the protein CASSFQVQETQYF.

This clone was seen only once. This rearrangement joins TRBV3-1 (or the pseudogene TRBV3-2) to TRBJ2-7; a weak D match, TRBD2 (6 bases). The CDR3 sequence is 13 residues long. The germline V gene encodes CDR1 LGHDT and CDR2 YNNKEL (reference sequence). The V end was cut by 10 bases, the J end by 0 bases, with 13 bases between. The CDR3 sequence: CATRRGASYEQYF. The DNA of the CDR3 is TGTGCCACCCGGCGGGGCGCCTCCTACGAGCAGTACTTC.

The chain recombines TRBV19 with TRBJ1-1, with a possible D match to TRBD1 (6 bases). The germline V gene encodes CDR1 LNHDA and CDR2 SQIVND (reference sequence). Trimming pared 6 bases from V and 1 base from J, leaving 12 bases between. The CDR3 runs to 14 residues. CDR3 nucleotides: TGTGCCAGTAGCCGTAACAGGGCGAACACTGAAGCTTTCTTT. Encoded protein: CASSRNRANTEAFF. Variable domain in full (rest from reference TRBV19 and TRBJ1-1): DGGITQSPKYLFRKEGQNVTLSCEQNLNHDAMYWYRQDPGQGLRLIYYSQIVNDFQKGDIAEGYSVSREKKESFPLTVTSAQKNPTAFYLCASSRNRANTEAFFGQGTRLTVV.

The J gene is TRBJ2-7, the V gene TRBV5-6, with D maybe TRBD2 (5 bases). CDR1 and CDR2 from the germline V gene are SGHDT and YYEEEE. There are 13 residues in the CDR3. The ends were cut back, 5 bases at V and 4 bases at J, with 13 bases in the middle. CDR3 sequence reads: CASSQGLQYEQYF. CDR3 in DNA: TGTGCCAGCAGTCAAGGACTGCAATACGAGCAGTACTTC.

V usage is TRBV30 and J usage is TRBJ2-1, with 8 positions matching TRBD2. The CDR3 covers 14 residues. Trimming cost V 1 base and J 6 bases; bases outside gene matches: 5. Per the germline V gene, CDR1 is GTSNPN and CDR2 is SVGIG (reference sequence). The CDR3 DNA reads as TGTGCCTGGAGTGCTACTAGCGGTTTCAATGAGCAGTTCTTC. Protein: CAWSATSGFNEQFF.

The chain links TRBV11-2 to TRBJ2-6; no clear D gene. The CDR3 has 15 amino acids. CDR1 is SGHAT, CDR2 FQNNGV, per germline. Between the trimmed V and J ends, which lost 2 bases and 1 base, there was a span of 6 bases. The CDR3 here is CASSLLGSGANVLTF. DNA for the CDR3: TGTGCCAGCAGCTTACTAGGTTCTGGGGCCAACGTCCTGACTTTC.

V usage is TRBV25-1 and J usage is TRBJ2-2; 8 nucleotides agree with TRBD1. Trimming took 4 bases from V and 5 from J; bases not matched to a gene: 9. CDR1 is MGHDK, CDR2 SYGVNS, per germline. This CDR3 comprises 16 residues. The CDR3: CASSGQRTGRTGELFF. CDR3 nucleotide sequence: TGTGCCAGCAGTGGTCAGAGGACAGGGAGGACCGGGGAGCTGTTTTTT.

This sequence joins TRBV7-9 and TRBJ1-1; TRBD1 aligns across 8 bases. This CDR3 has 14 amino acids. V lost 5 bases and J lost 5; bases outside the gene matches: 7. In germline, CDR1 is SEHNR, CDR2 FQNEAQ (reference sequence). The CDR3 is CASSRRTGKTEAFF. The CDR3 DNA reads TGTGCCAGCAGCCGCCGGACAGGGAAGACTGAAGCTTTCTTT.

This chain uses TRBV27 with TRBJ2-2, with 10 nucleotides matching TRBD2. Trimming at V came to 3 bases and at J to 3 bases, leaving 4 bases not matched to a gene. Germline loops: CDR1 MNHEY, CDR2 SMNVEV (reference sequence). The CDR3 spans 16 residues. CDR3 nucleotide sequence: TGTGCCAGCAGTTTCCTAGCGGGAGTAGACACCGGGGAGCTGTTTTTT. The encoded protein is CASSFLAGVDTGELFF.

The J gene is TRBJ2-4, the V gene TRBV2; D perhaps matches TRBD1 (6 bases). Trimming took 8 bases from V and 1 from J, leaving 18 bases between them. The CDR3 totals 16 residues. CDR1 and CDR2 from the germline V gene are SNHLY and FYNNEI. In DNA form, the CDR3 reads TGTGCCAGCTCGACAGGCGGTTTGGTGGCCAAAAACATTCAGTACTTC. Translated: CASSTGGLVAKNIQYF.